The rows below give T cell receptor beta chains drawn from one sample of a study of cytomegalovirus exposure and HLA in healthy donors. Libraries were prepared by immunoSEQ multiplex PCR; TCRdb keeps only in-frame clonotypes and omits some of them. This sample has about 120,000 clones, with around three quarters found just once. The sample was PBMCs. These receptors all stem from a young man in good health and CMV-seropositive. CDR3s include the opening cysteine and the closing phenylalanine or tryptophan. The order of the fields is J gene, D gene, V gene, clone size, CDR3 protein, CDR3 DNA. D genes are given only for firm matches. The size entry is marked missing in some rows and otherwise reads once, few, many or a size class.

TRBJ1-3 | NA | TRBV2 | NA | CASSEGAPADF | TGTGCCAGCAGTGAGGGAGCGCCCGCGGATTTT
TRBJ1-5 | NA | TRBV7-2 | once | CASRDRTSNQPQHF | TGTGCCAGCAGGGACAGAACCAGCAATCAGCCCCAGCATTTT
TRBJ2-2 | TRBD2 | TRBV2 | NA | CASRLAGSGELFF | TGTGCCAGCAGACTAGCGGGCTCCGGGGAGCTGTTTTTT
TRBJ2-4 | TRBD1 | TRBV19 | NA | CASSIIQGGLAKNIQYF | TGTGCCAGTAGTATAATACAGGGGGGATTAGCCAAAAACATTCAGTACTTC
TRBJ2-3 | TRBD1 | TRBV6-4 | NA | CASSDRGTGGRDTQYF | TGTGCCAGCAGTGATCGGGGGACAGGGGGCCGAGATACGCAGTATTTT
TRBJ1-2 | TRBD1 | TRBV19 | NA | CASSIYPGQQGYTF | TGTGCCAGTAGTATATACCCGGGACAGCAGGGCTACACCTTC
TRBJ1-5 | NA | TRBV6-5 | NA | CASSPPGGSDQPQHF | TGTGCCAGCAGTCCCCCGGGGGGTTCGGATCAGCCCCAGCATTTT
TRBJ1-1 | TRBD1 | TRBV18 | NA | CASSPADRVHTEAFF | TGTGCCAGCTCACCAGCGGACAGGGTTCACACTGAAGCTTTCTTT
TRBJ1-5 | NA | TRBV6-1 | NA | CASSEVEVSLGNQPQHF | TGTGCCAGCAGTGAAGTAGAGGTCTCCCTGGGCAATCAGCCCCAGCATTTT
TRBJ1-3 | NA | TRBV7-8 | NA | CASSLGTATSGNTIYF | TGTGCCAGCAGCTTAGGGACAGCGACCTCTGGAAACACCATATATTTT
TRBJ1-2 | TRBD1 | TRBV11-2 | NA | CASSEGTEKGVIYGYTF | TGTGCCAGCAGCGAAGGGACAGAGAAAGGGGTTATCTATGGCTACACCTTC
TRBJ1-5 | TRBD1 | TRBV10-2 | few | CAAGGAGGQQPQHF | TGCGCCGCGGGGGGGGCAGGGGGCCAGCAGCCCCAGCATTTT
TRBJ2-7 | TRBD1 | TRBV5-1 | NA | CASSGRDSFYSYEQYF | TGCGCCAGCAGCGGAAGGGACAGCTTTTACTCCTACGAGCAGTACTTC
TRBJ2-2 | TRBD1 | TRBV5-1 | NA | CASSPQGVDYGSGELFF | TGCGCCAGCAGCCCCCAGGGGGTTGACTATGGGAGCGGGGAGCTGTTTTTT